What follows describes a single T cell receptor (beta chain). Antigen unknown. The data were obtained in a study of Ad26.COV2.S vaccination and SARS-CoV-2 variants. Study-level information: Donor participated within the Ad26.COV2.S arm of the COV1001 trial. Once or twice, 56 days apart, Ad26.COV2.S was delivered intramuscularly.

Treatment: roughly 18 received Ad26.COV2.S at low or high dose, single or two shots; roughly 5 received placebo; per-sample allocation not given. Sampling was performed 63 days after the first vaccine or placebo injection. A Boston adult aged 18-55 years was the donor. Study conclusions and caveats: Similar non-spike TCR breadth was seen in vaccine and placebo recipients.

The data were produced by immunoSEQ multiplex PCR, yet TCRdb's version contains in-frame clones alone and is incomplete. The sample includes about 470,000 clones, roughly 88% of them seen just once. The CDR3 is made up of 14 amino acids. V lost 4 bases, J lost 4 bases, and 6 bases stayed unmatched. Germline CDR1 reads MNHEY; CDR2 reads SVGAGI. This sequence was found in a person aged 18 to 59 who received the Ad26.COV2.S COVID-19 vaccine or a placebo. The sequencing used peripheral blood, collected in a trial of Ad26.COV2.S vaccine versus placebo. V usage is TRBV6-5 and J usage is TRBJ2-7, with 8 bases identical to TRBD1. CDR3 sequence: CASSLGQVGYEQYF. CDR3 DNA: TGTGCCAGCAGTTTGGGACAGGTGGGGTACGAGCAGTACTTC.